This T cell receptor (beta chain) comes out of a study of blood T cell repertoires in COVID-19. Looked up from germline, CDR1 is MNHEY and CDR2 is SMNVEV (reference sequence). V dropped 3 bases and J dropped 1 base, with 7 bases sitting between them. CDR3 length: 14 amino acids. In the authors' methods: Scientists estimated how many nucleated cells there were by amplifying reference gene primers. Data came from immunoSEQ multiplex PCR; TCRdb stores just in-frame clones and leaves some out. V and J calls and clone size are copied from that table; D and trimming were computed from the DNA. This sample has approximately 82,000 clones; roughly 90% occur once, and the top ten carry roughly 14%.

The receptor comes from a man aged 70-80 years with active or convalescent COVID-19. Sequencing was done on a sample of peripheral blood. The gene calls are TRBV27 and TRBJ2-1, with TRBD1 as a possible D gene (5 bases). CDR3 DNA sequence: TGTGCCAGCAGTTTTCAGGGATCCTACAATGAGCAGTTCTTC. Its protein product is CASSFQGSYNEQFF.